This T cell receptor (beta chain) was sequenced for a study of shared clonotypes between healthy human individuals. The assay was immunoSEQ multiplex PCR, and TCRdb's table has in-frame clones only and misses some. The sample yields fewer than 2.5 million clones, 80% to 95% seen once. The V end was cut by 1 base, the J end by 6 bases, with 16 bases between. Germline CDR1 is MNHEY and CDR2 is SMNVEV (reference sequence). This CDR3 is 16 amino acids long. The sample consisted of naive CD4+ T cells from PBMCs. Regarding subset: CD45RA+ positively selected. The TCR was taken from a man aged 18 to 30 in good health. Some clones in this sample may be carry-over from other donors' samples. The chain employs TRBV27 and TRBJ1-5; the D is unclear. The CDR3 bases are TGTGCCAGCAGTTTATTCGGTCACCCAGCAGGTCAGCCCCAGCATTTT. Protein: CASSLFGHPAGQPQHF.